This is a list of T cell receptor beta chains from one sample in a study of read filtering for tumor transcriptome and immune sequencing. Each CDR3 protein gets one entry after TCRdb re-called the reads with MiXCR. This repertoire shows about 90,000 distinct CDR3 sequences, over 9% found once; its top ten account for approximately 15%. Input material: a population of CD138-negative cells sorted from bone marrow. The receptors derive from a donor at least 40 years old with multiple myeloma. Each CDR3 is given with its conserved first and last residue. The D gene is left open where the match is weak. Clone size is shown for a subset of rows, as once, few, many or a class of expanded clone.

j_gene,abundance,d_gene,v_gene,CDR3nt,CDR3aa
TRBJ1-1,many,.,TRBV5-1,TGCGCCAGCAGCTTTCGGGGGCGGTCCACTGAAGCTTTCTTT,CASSFRGRSTEAFF
TRBJ2-2,few,.,TRBV18,TGTGCCAGCTCACCGCGTGGGGCAGTTAACACCGGGGAGCTGTTTTTT,CASSPRGAVNTGELFF
TRBJ2-5,many,.,TRBV28,TGTGCCAGCAGTCGACCCCAGGCAGGGATCGAGACCCAGTACTTC,CASSRPQAGIETQYF
TRBJ2-1,many,TRBD1,TRBV4-1,TGCGCCAGCAGCCAGGACAGGAACTCCTACAATGAGCAGTTCTTC,CASSQDRNSYNEQFF
TRBJ2-7,.,.,TRBV5-4,TGTGCCAGCAGCCCCGGACAGAGCCTTGACTACGAGCAGTACTTC,CASSPGQSLDYEQYF
TRBJ1-5,few,TRBD1,TRBV20-1,TGCAGTGCTAGAGGGTCCGGGACAGGGTCTCAGCCCCAGCATTTT,CSARGSGTGSQPQHF
TRBJ2-7,many,.,TRBV11-2,TGTGCCAGCAGCCCAGCTCGGAGGGAGAGGGCTTACGAGCAGTACTTC,CASSPARRERAYEQYF
TRBJ2-3,many,TRBD2,TRBV20-1,TGCAGTGCTAGGGGACTAGCGGGGGCTCCAGATACGCAGTATTTT,CSARGLAGAPDTQYF
TRBJ2-7,many,TRBD1,TRBV20-1,TGCAGTGCTAGAGCGGACAGGGGGTTTACGGTCGGGCAGTACTTC,CSARADRGFTVGQYF
TRBJ2-2,.,.,TRBV19,TGTGCCAGTAGTATCGGTGTAACCGGGGAGCTGTTTTTT,CASSIGVTGELFF
TRBJ1-5,many,.,TRBV3-1,TGTGCCAGCAGCCAGGATAGCAATCAGCCCCAGCATTTT,CASSQDSNQPQHF
TRBJ2-5,few,TRBD1,TRBV5-1,TGCGCCAGCAGCCTCGGACAGGCTACCCAAGAGACCCAGTACTTC,CASSLGQATQETQYF
TRBJ2-1,many,TRBD2,TRBV6-5,TGTGCCAGCAGAACGACTAGCGGGAACTCCTACAATGAGCAGTTCTTC,CASRTTSGNSYNEQFF
TRBJ1-3,many,.,TRBV28,TGTGCCAGCAGTCCCGGGCCCACGGGAAACACCATATATTTT,CASSPGPTGNTIYF
TRBJ2-7,many,.,TRBV7-6,TGTGCCAGCAGCTTTGGGTCTTACTACGAGCAGTACTTC,CASSFGSYYEQYF
TRBJ2-5,many,TRBD1,TRBV18,TGTGCCAGCTCGCTTTCCCCGGACAGGACAGAGACCCAGTACTTC,CASSLSPDRTETQYF
TRBJ2-1,many,TRBD2,TRBV2,TGTGCCAGCAGTGAAATGAGGGCTAGCGGGAGCAATGAGCAGTTCTTC,CASSEMRASGSNEQFF
TRBJ2-1,many,TRBD1,TRBV7-2,TGTGCCAGCAGCTCAGCCGGGACAGGGGTGAATGAGCAGTTCTTC,CASSSAGTGVNEQFF
TRBJ2-3,.,TRBD2,TRBV5-1,TGCGCCAGCAGCCTACCGGGACTAGCGCTTACAGATACGCAGTATTTT,CASSLPGLALTDTQYF
TRBJ2-1,many,.,TRBV4-2,TGTGCCAGCACCGGGGCCTTGAAGGGCGGGTCCTACAATGAGCAGTTCTTC,CASTGALKGGSYNEQFF